What follows are 32 T cell receptor beta chains derived from one specimen sequenced in a study of cytomegalovirus exposure and HLA in healthy donors (dated 2017 in TCRdb). Receptors were amplified or captured by the immunoSEQ multiplex PCR assay. For the multiplex PCR, a mixture combining 60 forward primers for TCR Vbeta segments and 13 reverse primers for TCR Jbeta segments was used. The source is immuneACCESS, and TCRdb retained only in-frame sequences with V and J called. Part of the clones is not carried over; for the studies checked, unresolved V genes explain less than half of this, and the remainder is unexplained. A total of 200,000 to 250,000 clones appear in this sample, around 80% of them only once. The top ten constitute about 3.8% of the sample. The sequenced sample consisted of PBMCs. All receptors derive from a male donor in good health and CMV-seronegative.

The V gene is TRBV4-1, the J gene TRBJ2-7; possibly TRBD2 for D (5 bases). V dropped 0 bases and J dropped 6 bases, with 9 bases sitting between them. This CDR3 has 13 amino acids. CDR1 and CDR2 from the germline V gene are MGHRA and YSYEKL. CDR3 sequence: CASSQDRGPEQYF. The CDR3 bases are TGCGCCAGCAGCCAAGATCGGGGTCCCGAGCAGTACTTC.

The chain is built from TRBV28 and TRBJ2-7; 8 nucleotides line up with TRBD1. This CDR3 region has 13 residues. CDR1 and CDR2 (germline): MDHEN, SYDVKM. V shed 5 bases and J 6 bases; nucleotides not matched to a gene: 6. CDR3 DNA sequence: TGTGCCAGCAGTGCGGACAGGGTCCGCGAGCAGTACTTC. Residues: CASSADRVREQYF.

The V call is TRBV19, the J call TRBJ2-3, with no clear D. The CDR3 has 15 amino acids. Trimming took off 3 bases at V and 5 bases at J, with 15 bases between the two ends. Looked up from germline, CDR1 is LNHDA and CDR2 is SQIVND (reference sequence). The CDR3 reads CASSIFSAPGDTQYF. CDR3 coding DNA: TGTGCCAGTAGTATCTTTTCAGCGCCCGGAGATACGCAGTATTTT.

This clone was picked up a small number of times. The gene calls are TRBV19 and TRBJ2-7, with 7 bases aligning to TRBD1. Trimming at V came to 4 bases and at J to 3 bases, leaving 9 bases not matched to a gene. In germline, CDR1 is LNHDA, CDR2 SQIVND (reference sequence). The CDR3 totals 15 residues. CDR3 coding DNA: TGTGCCAGTAGTAAGGCTAGGGGGCCTGGCTACGAGCAGTACTTC. Encoded protein: CASSKARGPGYEQYF.

V and J are TRBV27 and TRBJ2-7; 9 nucleotides line up with TRBD1. This CDR3 spans 15 amino acids. CDR1 MNHEY and CDR2 SMNVEV come from the germline V gene (reference sequence). J lost 6 bases, V lost 0 bases, and 6 bases had no gene match. The CDR3 bases are TGTGCCAGCAGTTTATCCGGGACAGGGAGCGGCGAGCAGTACTTC. This translates into CASSLSGTGSGEQYF.

V gene TRBV6-1 combines with J gene TRBJ2-7, with D possibly matching TRBD1 (5 bases). Germline-derived CDR1 and CDR2 are MNHNS and SASEGT. V was shortened by 6 bases and J by 1 base, with 10 bases between the two germline ends. The length of the CDR3 is 13 residues. The CDR3 DNA follows: TGTGCCAGCAGGCTCAGGGATTCCTACGAGCAGTACTTC. Translation: CASRLRDSYEQYF.

The chain joins TRBV18 to TRBJ1-4, with D possibly matching TRBD1 (5 bases). CDR1 is KGHSH, CDR2 LQKENI, per germline. V was trimmed by 6 bases and J by 1 base, leaving 12 bases between them. This CDR3 spans 15 amino acids. The CDR3 reads CASSPDGGTNEKLFF. CDR3 in DNA: TGTGCCAGCTCCCCGGACGGGGGAACTAATGAAAAACTGTTTTTT.

The chain employs TRBV19 and TRBJ1-1; D not resolved. Trimming cost V 7 bases and J 1 base, with 16 bases left between them. The CDR3 has 15 residues. The germline CDR1 and CDR2 sequences are LNHDA and SQIVND (reference sequence). This CDR3 reads CASTFSGGRNTEAFF. The CDR3 nucleotides are TGTGCCAGTACCTTCTCGGGAGGGAGGAACACTGAAGCTTTCTTT.

This clone has a single count. The chain employs TRBV4-1 and TRBJ2-5; D possibly corresponds to TRBD1 (7 bases). The DNA end favors TRBJ2-7, so the J call may be wrong. The CDR3 is made up of 15 amino acids. Per the germline V gene, CDR1 is MGHRA and CDR2 is YSYEKL. The CDR3, as DNA: TGCGCCAGCAGCCAAGGGCAGGGGGGAACCTACGAGCAGTACTTC. It translates to CASSQGQGGTYEQYF.

V is TRBV19 and J is TRBJ2-1; unclear D gene. The CDR3 has 16 residues. Germline V gene data show CDR1 as LNHDA and CDR2 as SQIVND (reference sequence). Trimming cost V 6 bases and J 0 bases, with 15 bases left between them. The CDR3 loop reads CASRLKTDASYNEQFF. CDR3 in DNA: TGTGCCAGTAGACTGAAGACTGATGCCTCCTACAATGAGCAGTTCTTC.

This chain's CDR3 is CASSLNGQGATDTQYF. The CDR3 nucleotides are TGTGCCAGCAGCCTTAACGGACAGGGGGCCACAGATACGCAGTATTTT. The chain couples TRBV7-3 to TRBJ2-3; 11 nucleotides match TRBD1. CDR1 and CDR2 (germline): SGHTA, FQGTGA. The CDR3 length is 16 residues. Trimming cost V 5 bases and J 2 bases; bases outside gene matches: 6.

The chain is built from TRBV5-4 and TRBJ2-7; 8 bases align to TRBD2. CDR3 size: 16 residues. The germline V gene has CDR1 SGHNT and CDR2 YYREEE (reference sequence). J lost 2 bases, V lost 4 bases, and 11 bases had no gene match. The CDR3 region is CASSPNPGLATYEQYF. For the CDR3, the DNA is TGTGCCAGCAGCCCGAACCCTGGACTAGCCACCTACGAGCAGTACTTC.

The gene calls are TRBV9 and TRBJ1-2; a possible D gene is TRBD1 (5 bases). Deletions cut 3 bases from V and 3 bases from J, with 9 bases between. CDR3 length: 13 residues. From germline, CDR1 is SGDLS and CDR2 YYNGEE. CDR3 protein: CASSATDDYGYTF. DNA of the CDR3: TGTGCCAGCAGCGCGACAGACGACTATGGCTACACCTTC.

This clone was picked up a small number of times. The V call is TRBV9, the J call TRBJ1-4; 8 nucleotides agree with TRBD1. V shed 2 bases, J shed 5 bases, and the junction held 2 bases outside the gene matches. Germline loops: CDR1 SGDLS, CDR2 YYNGEE. The CDR3 spans 14 residues. CDR3 DNA: TGTGCCAGCAGCGTTAGGACAGGGAATGAAAAACTGTTTTTT. It specifies CASSVRTGNEKLFF.

The chain carries TRBV30 and TRBJ1-1, with D possibly matching TRBD1 (6 bases). CDR1 GTSNPN and CDR2 SVGIG come from the germline V gene (reference sequence). The CDR3 is made up of 14 amino acids. Here the CDR3 reads CASNPGRGEVEAFF. The DNA for the CDR3 is TGTGCATCGAATCCGGGGAGGGGGGAGGTTGAAGCTTTCTTT.

This clone was seen only once. The chain joins TRBV5-4 to TRBJ2-5; the D gene is possibly TRBD1 (5 bases). This CDR3 region has 15 residues. Germline CDR1 SGHNT, CDR2 YYREEE (reference sequence). V dropped 1 base and J dropped 1 base, with 11 bases sitting between them. CDR3 protein: CASSLPSRGQETQYF. As DNA, the CDR3 is TGTGCCAGCAGCTTGCCAAGTAGGGGCCAAGAGACCCAGTACTTC.

The V call is TRBV5-6, the J call TRBJ1-1, with 7 bases identical to TRBD1. Germline loops: CDR1 SGHDT, CDR2 YYEEEE. This CDR3 contains 13 residues. After removal of 4 bases from V and 14 bases from J, the junction contained 14 bases not matched to a gene. The DNA for the CDR3 is TGTGCCAGCAGCGACGGACAGGCCGCCCGTCAATTCTTT. This sequence encodes CASSDGQAARQFF.

The CDR3 DNA sequence: TGCGCCAGCAGTGATGGAGGGACAGGGGGCTACGAGCAGTACTTC. Its translation: CASSDGGTGGYEQYF. J is TRBJ2-7 and V is TRBV10-1; 11 nucleotides line up with TRBD1. This CDR3 comprises 15 residues. J was trimmed by 3 bases and V by 3 bases; bases with no gene match: 4. The germline V gene has CDR1 WNHNN and CDR2 SYGVQD (reference sequence).

The genes are TRBV30 and TRBJ2-5, with 12 bases that match TRBD1. From germline, CDR1 is GTSNPN and CDR2 SVGIG (reference sequence). There are 15 residues in the CDR3. The trim removed 2 bases at V and 5 bases at J, leaving 6 bases unmatched. CDR3: CAWSPGTGGTETQYF. CDR3 DNA sequence: TGTGCCTGGAGTCCTGGGACAGGGGGCACGGAGACCCAGTACTTC.

The rearrangement uses TRBV29-1 and TRBJ2-3, with D unclear. V lost 7 bases, J lost 5 bases, and 10 bases lay in between. From germline, CDR1 is SQVTM and CDR2 ANQGSEA. CDR3 length equals 11 residues. The CDR3 bases are TGCAGCGCCCTAGTGAGAGATACGCAGTATTTT. It encodes CSALVRDTQYF.

This rearrangement joins TRBV11-3 to TRBJ2-5; D is perhaps TRBD1 (6 bases). Germline CDR1 SGHNT, CDR2 YENEEA. The CDR3 totals 17 residues. V dropped 1 base and J dropped 6 bases, with 21 bases sitting between them. As DNA, the CDR3 is TGTGCCAGCAGCTTAGGACTACAGGGAAATTCCCAGAAGACCCAGTACTTC. Its translation: CASSLGLQGNSQKTQYF.

The chain has TRBV5-1 and TRBJ1-2; 7 bases match TRBD1. Germline CDR1 SGHRS, CDR2 YFSETQ. This CDR3 contains 14 residues. The V gene end was trimmed by 2 bases and the J gene end by 7 bases; junction bases not matched to a gene: 8. The CDR3 reads CASSFNRDSSGYTF. The CDR3 DNA reads as TGCGCCAGCAGCTTTAACCGGGACAGCAGTGGCTACACCTTC.

J is TRBJ2-3 and V is TRBV10-2; 7 positions match TRBD2. Germline-derived CDR1 and CDR2 are WSHSY and SAAADI. V shed 6 bases, J shed 4 bases, and the junction held 7 bases outside the gene matches. The CDR3 is 14 amino acids. As DNA, the CDR3 is TGCGCCAGCAGGGGCGGGAGTATCGCAGATACGCAGTATTTT. Translating it yields CASRGGSIADTQYF.

The rearrangement links TRBV5-1 to TRBJ2-2, with D maybe TRBD1 (5 bases). V lost 3 bases and J 4 bases, leaving 16 bases between the germline ends. This CDR3 has 16 amino acids. Germline CDR1 and CDR2: SGHRS and YFSETQ. CDR3 nucleotides: TGCGCCAGCAGCTACCGACAGCGTTTAATCACCGGGGAGCTGTTTTTT. Residues: CASSYRQRLITGELFF.

The chain uses TRBV16 and TRBJ2-5, with D tentatively TRBD1 (6 bases). The V end lost 2 bases, the J end lost 2 bases, and 6 bases lay between the germline ends. CDR3 length: 13 amino acids. Germline CDR1 reads KGHSY; CDR2 reads FQNENV. The CDR3 DNA reads as TGTGCCAGCAGCCAAGGACAGCAAGAGACCCAGTACTTC. The encoded protein is CASSQGQQETQYF.

This chain connects TRBV7-2 to TRBJ2-7; 7 bases align to TRBD2. The germline CDR1 and CDR2 sequences are SGHTA and FQGNSA. Trimming took 1 base from V and 3 from J; bases not matched to a gene: 6. The CDR3 is 15 amino acids. The CDR3 protein is CASSLVAREYYEQYF. CDR3 coding DNA: TGTGCCAGCAGCTTAGTTGCGCGGGAGTACTACGAGCAGTACTTC. Complete variable domain (other parts from reference TRBV7-2 and TRBJ2-7): GAGVSQSPSNKVTEKGKDVELRCDPISGHTALYWYRQSLGQGLEFLIYFQGNSAPDKSGLPSDRFSAERTGGSVSTLTIQRTQQEDSAVYLCASSLVAREYYEQYFGPGTRLTVT.

This clone was counted once. Other nucleotide sequences from this sample produce the same CDR3. The chain carries TRBV9 and TRBJ2-3; TRBD2 matches 12 bases. CDR1 and CDR2 from the germline V gene are SGDLS and YYNGEE. The CDR3 is 17 amino acids. The V and J ends lost 4 bases and 6 bases, in that order; junction bases with no gene match: 12. The CDR3 DNA reads TGTGCCAGCAGCCCATACCGACTAGCGGGAGTCAGGGATACGCAGTATTTT. This encodes CASSPYRLAGVRDTQYF.

The rearrangement joins TRBV19 to TRBJ2-1, with D perhaps matching TRBD2 (5 bases). Germline V lookup: CDR1 LNHDA, CDR2 SQIVND (reference sequence). The CDR3 spans 11 residues. V lost 9 bases, J lost 9 bases, and 12 bases lay in between. Here the CDR3 reads CASSTGFEQFF. The CDR3 DNA is TGTGCCAGCAGCACGGGGTTTGAGCAGTTCTTC.

The chain couples TRBV2 to TRBJ2-7; tentatively, D is TRBD1 (6 bases). V was shortened by 1 base and J by 2 bases, with 12 bases between the two germline ends. This CDR3 has 15 residues. CDR1 and CDR2 (germline): SNHLY, FYNNEI. This chain's CDR3 is CASSEGAGTTYEQYF. The CDR3 nucleotides read TGTGCCAGCAGTGAAGGGGCAGGGACAACCTACGAGCAGTACTTC.

A remark on this clone: A junction boundary mismatches the germline segment, possibly from a read error. The chain links TRBV29-1 to TRBJ1-1; tentatively, D is TRBD1 (6 bases). There are 12 residues in the CDR3. Germline V gene sequence: CDR1 SQVTM, CDR2 ANQGSEA. CDR3 region: CSGGTPNAEAFF. The CDR3 DNA follows: TGCAGCGGTGGGACACCGAACGCTGAAGCTTTCTTT.

The chain links TRBV5-4 to TRBJ2-7, with D maybe TRBD2 (6 bases). The CDR3 extends over 14 amino acids. V dropped 8 bases and J dropped 4 bases, with 19 bases sitting between them. In germline, CDR1 is SGHNT, CDR2 YYREEE (reference sequence). The CDR3 nucleotides are TGTGCCAGTAAGTGGGGAGGAGGACTTTACGAGCAGTACTTC. It yields the protein CASKWGGGLYEQYF.

The chain has TRBV7-9 and TRBJ2-1, with D tentatively TRBD1 (6 bases). V was clipped by 6 bases and J by 2 bases, with 14 bases between them. Germline values: CDR1 SEHNR, CDR2 FQNEAQ (reference sequence). This CDR3 has 15 residues. The CDR3 DNA follows: TGTGCCAGCAGTCACCTAAGGACAGCCTACAATGAGCAGTTCTTC. It is translated as CASSHLRTAYNEQFF. The variable domain in full, with the rest retrieved from reference TRBV7-9 and TRBJ2-1, is DTGVSQNPRHKITKRGQNVTFRCDPISEHNRLYWYRQTLGQGPEFLTYFQNEAQLEKSRLLSDRFSAERPKGSFSTLEIQRTEQGDSAMYLCASSHLRTAYNEQFFGPGTRLTVL.